Below, one T cell receptor (beta chain) is given with its context. What it binds is not known. CDR3 length: 17 amino acids. V was shortened by 3 bases and J by 6 bases, with 22 bases between the two germline ends. Germline V lookup: CDR1 LNHDA, CDR2 SQIVND (reference sequence). Sequencing was performed with immunoSEQ multiplex PCR; in TCRdb, only in-frame clones are kept and a portion is missing. The repertoire consists of 2 million to 2.5 million clones, with under 97% occurring once and the leading ten covering about 0.13%. These data are taken from a study of shared clonotypes between healthy human individuals. Findings and caveats of the study: Richness estimates generally favored naive over memory subsets.

This receptor was obtained from a man aged 18 to 29 in good health. Sequenced material: naive CD4+ T cells sorted from blood. Subset defined: CD45RA+ positively selected. The rearrangement links TRBV19 to TRBJ2-3, with D possibly matching TRBD2 (5 bases). The DNA for the CDR3 is TGTGCCAGTAGTATTCTCCCCCCTAGCTCCCCCCAGGATACGCAGTATTTT. Translating it yields CASSILPPSSPQDTQYF.